This TCR beta chain derives from a study of cytomegalovirus exposure and HLA in healthy donors. This PCR relied on a set of 60 Vbeta primers and 13 Jbeta primers. Using immunoSEQ multiplex PCR, the repertoire was profiled, and TCRdb retains in-frame clones only, with some absent. The sample has about 160,000 clones, 80% seen once; the top ten hold roughly 1.3%. Trimming removed 0 bases from V and 3 bases from J, with 9 bases in between. The V gene's germline CDR1 is SGHRS and CDR2 YFSETQ. The CDR3 is made up of 14 amino acids. Source material: PBMCs. This sequence originates from a woman between 50 and 59 years old in good health and CMV-seronegative. This chain links TRBV5-1 with TRBJ1-1; a weak D match, TRBD1 (6 bases). CDR3 DNA sequence: TGCGCCAGCAGCTTGGGGGGACAACACACTGAAGCTTTCTTT. This gives the protein CASSLGGQHTEAFF.